This TCR beta chain derives from a study of CD8 T cells in acute hepatitis C reinfection. Across the whole study: TCRbeta of HCV NS3-1073-specific CD8+ T cells was profiled.

The time point is: naive CD8 control sorted from an acute-time-point sample. TCRdb keeps only in-frame clones here, not all; method: immunoSEQ multiplex PCR. The sample comprises 30,000 to 40,000 clones, 87% of which are singletons, and less than 0.6% rests with the top ten. V gave up 3 bases and J gave up 3 bases; unmatched junction bases: 7. Germline assignment: CDR1 MGHRA and CDR2 YSYEKL. The CDR3 runs 16 residues. The sequence was collected from a young man with chronic hepatitis C. Sequences were obtained from naive CD8+ T cells from PBMCs. The chain is built from TRBV4-1 and TRBJ2-2, with 7 bases lining up with TRBD2. The CDR3 loop is CASSQAAGDYTGELFF. In DNA form, the CDR3 reads TGCGCCAGCAGCCAGGCCGCGGGGGATTACACCGGGGAGCTGTTTTTT.